This T cell receptor (beta chain) appears in the sequencing data of a study of Graves' ophthalmopathy and Graves' hyperthyroidism. Researchers took RNA transcripts and amplified TCR beta CDR3 regions from them. HTBI primers were employed in first-round RT-PCR, then a second-round multiplex PCR followed. TCRdb reprocessed the multiplex PCR reads with MiXCR, giving one entry per CDR3 protein. Of 350,000 to 400,000 distinct CDR3 sequences in the sample, about 16% are singletons; the top ten hold around 1.5%. V lost 4 bases and J lost 6, with 11 bases in between. The V gene's germline CDR1 is KGHDR and CDR2 SFDVKD. This CDR3 comprises 14 residues. PBMCs were isolated by Ficoll-Paque density gradient centrifugation, using 7.5 to 10 ml of fresh peripheral blood as the starting material. This clonotype was picked up many times.

This chain links TRBV24-1 with TRBJ2-2, with D hard to call. The sequence was obtained from a woman between 18 and 29 years old with Graves' ophthalmopathy. The source material was peripheral blood. As DNA, the CDR3 is TGTGCCACCAGTGAACCCCCCGAATCCGGGGAGCTGTTTTTT. This codes for CATSEPPESGELFF.